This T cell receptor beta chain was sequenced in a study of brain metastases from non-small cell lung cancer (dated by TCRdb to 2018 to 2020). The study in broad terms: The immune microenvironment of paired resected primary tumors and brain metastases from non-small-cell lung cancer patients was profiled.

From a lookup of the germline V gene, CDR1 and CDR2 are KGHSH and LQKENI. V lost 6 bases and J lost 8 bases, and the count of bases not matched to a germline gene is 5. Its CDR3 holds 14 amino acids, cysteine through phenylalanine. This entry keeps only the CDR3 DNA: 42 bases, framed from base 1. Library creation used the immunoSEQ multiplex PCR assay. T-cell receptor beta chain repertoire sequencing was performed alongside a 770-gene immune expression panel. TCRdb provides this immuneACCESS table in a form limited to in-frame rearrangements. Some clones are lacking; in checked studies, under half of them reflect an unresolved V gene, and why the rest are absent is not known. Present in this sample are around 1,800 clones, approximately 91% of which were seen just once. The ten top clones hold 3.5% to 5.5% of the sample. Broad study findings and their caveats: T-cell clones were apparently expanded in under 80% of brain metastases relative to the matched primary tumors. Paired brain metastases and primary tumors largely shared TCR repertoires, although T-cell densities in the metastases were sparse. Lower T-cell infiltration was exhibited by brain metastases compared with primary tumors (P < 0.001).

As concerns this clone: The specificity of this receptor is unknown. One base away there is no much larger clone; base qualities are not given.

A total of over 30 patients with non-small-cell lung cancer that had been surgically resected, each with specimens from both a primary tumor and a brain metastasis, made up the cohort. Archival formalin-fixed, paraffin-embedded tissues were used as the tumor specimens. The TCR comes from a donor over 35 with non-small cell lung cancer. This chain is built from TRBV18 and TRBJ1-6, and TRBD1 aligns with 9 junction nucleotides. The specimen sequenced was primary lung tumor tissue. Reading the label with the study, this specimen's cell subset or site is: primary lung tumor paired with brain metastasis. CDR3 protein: CASSPGQGYSPLHF. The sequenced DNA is TGTGCCAGCTCCCCCGGACAGGGGTATTCACCCCTCCACTTT.